These 4 T cell receptor beta chains were sequenced from one sample in a study of shared clonotypes between healthy human individuals. Positive CCR7 selection of CD45RO-negative cells yielded the naive CD8 cells, and terminally differentiated effector memory CD45RA+ cells were excluded. Profiling relied on immunoSEQ multiplex PCR, and the TCRdb table lists in-frame clones only, not all of them. The sample yields some 2,100,000 clones, more than 85% seen once. The sample comprised naive CD8+ T cells from PBMCs. These receptor sequences come from a man younger than 30 in good health. Some clones in this sample may be carry-over from other donors' samples.

V and J are TRBV19 and TRBJ1-3, with no clear D. Germline V lookup: CDR1 LNHDA, CDR2 SQIVND (reference sequence). V lost 2 bases and J lost 8, with 4 bases in between. The CDR3 covers 11 residues. The CDR3: CASSIRDTIYF. In DNA, the CDR3 is TGTGCCAGTAGTATACGGGACACCATATATTTT.

The V and J genes are TRBV7-9 and TRBJ2-7, with TRBD2 matching 8 bases. There are 17 residues in the CDR3. Germline values: CDR1 SEHNR, CDR2 FQNEAQ (reference sequence). The J segment lost 7 bases and the V segment lost 4 bases, leaving 18 bases of the junction unmatched. For the CDR3, the DNA is TGTGCCAGCAGCTCGCCTGGGGTAGCGGGGCTCGCGGGAGAGCAGTACTTC. Protein: CASSSPGVAGLAGEQYF.

The V call is TRBV27, the J call TRBJ1-5; D gene ambiguous. With 4 bases removed from V and 7 bases from J, the gap between germline ends came to 11 bases. The CDR3 runs to 13 residues. Germline V gives CDR1 MNHEY, CDR2 SMNVEV (reference sequence). CDR3 coding DNA: TGTGCCAGCAGTTCCAATAGCGTACAGCCCCAGCATTTT. Translated, it gives CASSSNSVQPQHF.

The CDR3 DNA sequence: TGTGCCGCTAGCGGGGGTTCCTACGAGCAGTACTTC. Translated: CAASGGSYEQYF. V and J are TRBV10-3 and TRBJ2-7, with 10 bases matching TRBD2. Unmatched junction bases numbered 2, after V lost 11 bases and J lost 1 base. Germline loops: CDR1 ENHRY, CDR2 SYGVKD. The CDR3 spans 12 residues.